This TCR beta chain was sequenced during a study of T cells in Graves' hyperthyroidism and ophthalmopathy. Study-level findings and limits: Within blood appeared most thyroid clonotypes that had expanded above 0.001.

Patients aged 18 to 65 with hyperthyroidism were newly diagnosed, with duration under 2 months. Germline V gives CDR1 SEHNR, CDR2 FQNEAQ (reference sequence). The V segment lost 5 bases and the J segment 5 bases; nucleotides outside the gene matches: 6. This CDR3 has 15 amino acids. Many counts were recorded for this clonotype. Its target is unknown. RNA transcripts served as the template for amplifying TCR beta CDR3 regions. The TCR CDR3 was amplified in a first-round RT-PCR using the HTBI primer set. TCRdb passed the multiplex PCR reads through MiXCR, listing each CDR3 protein once. The sample consists of some 270,000 distinct CDR3 sequences, roughly 14% of them appearing once.

V and J are TRBV7-9 and TRBJ2-4, with 10 bases aligning to TRBD1. Input material: blood. This sequence was found in a woman in her 30s with Graves' hyperthyroidism that later progressed to Graves' ophthalmopathy. CDR3 amino acids: CASSPPGTGENIQYF. The CDR3 DNA follows: TGTGCCAGCAGCCCTCCTGGGACAGGGGAAAACATTCAGTACTTC.